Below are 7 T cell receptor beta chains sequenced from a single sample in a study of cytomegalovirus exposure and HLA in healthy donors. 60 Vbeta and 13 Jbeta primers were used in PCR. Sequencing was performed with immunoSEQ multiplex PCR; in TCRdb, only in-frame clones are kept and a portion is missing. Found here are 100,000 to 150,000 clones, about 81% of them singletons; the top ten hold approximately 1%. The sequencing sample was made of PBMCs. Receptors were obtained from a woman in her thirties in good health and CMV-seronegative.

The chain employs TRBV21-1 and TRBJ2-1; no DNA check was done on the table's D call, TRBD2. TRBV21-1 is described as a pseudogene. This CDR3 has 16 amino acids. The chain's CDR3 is CASSKGGTSSYNEQFF. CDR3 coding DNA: TGTGCCAGCAGCAAAGGCGGTACGAGCTCCTACAATGAGCAGTTCTTC.

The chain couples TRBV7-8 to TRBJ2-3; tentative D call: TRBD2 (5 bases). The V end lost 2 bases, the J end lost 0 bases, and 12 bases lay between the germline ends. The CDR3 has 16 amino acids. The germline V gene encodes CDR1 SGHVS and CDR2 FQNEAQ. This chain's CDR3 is CASSLPGLTSTDTQYF. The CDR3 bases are TGTGCCAGCAGCTTACCGGGGTTAACTAGCACAGATACGCAGTATTTT.

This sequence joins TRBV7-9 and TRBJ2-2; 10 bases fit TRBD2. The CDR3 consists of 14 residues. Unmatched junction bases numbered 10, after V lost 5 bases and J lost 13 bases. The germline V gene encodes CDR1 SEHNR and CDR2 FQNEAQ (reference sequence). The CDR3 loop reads CASSRLAGDDALFF. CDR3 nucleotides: TGTGCCAGCAGCCGACTAGCGGGCGATGACGCGCTGTTTTTT.

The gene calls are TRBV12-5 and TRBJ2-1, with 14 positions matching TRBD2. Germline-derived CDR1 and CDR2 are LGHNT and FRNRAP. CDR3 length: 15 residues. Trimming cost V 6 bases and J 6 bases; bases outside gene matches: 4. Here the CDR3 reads CASGQGTSGSNEQFF. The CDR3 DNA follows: TGTGCTAGTGGCCAGGGGACTAGCGGGAGCAATGAGCAGTTCTTC.

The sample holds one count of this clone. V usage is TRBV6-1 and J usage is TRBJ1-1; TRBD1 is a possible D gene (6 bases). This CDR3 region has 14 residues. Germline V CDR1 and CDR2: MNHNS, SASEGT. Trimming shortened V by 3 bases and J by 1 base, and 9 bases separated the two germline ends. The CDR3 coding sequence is TGTGCCAGCAGTGAGCAGGGGCCGAACACTGAAGCTTTCTTT. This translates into CASSEQGPNTEAFF.

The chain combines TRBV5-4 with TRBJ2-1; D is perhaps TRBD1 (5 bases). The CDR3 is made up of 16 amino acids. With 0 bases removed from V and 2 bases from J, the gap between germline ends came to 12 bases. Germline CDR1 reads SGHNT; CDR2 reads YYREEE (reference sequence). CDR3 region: CASSLAGDRPYNEQFF. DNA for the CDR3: TGTGCCAGCAGCTTGGCGGGCGACAGACCCTACAATGAGCAGTTCTTC.

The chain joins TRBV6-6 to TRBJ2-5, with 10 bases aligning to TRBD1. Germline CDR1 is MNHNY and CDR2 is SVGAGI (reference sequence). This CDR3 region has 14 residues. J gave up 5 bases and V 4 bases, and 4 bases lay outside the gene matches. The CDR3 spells CASSSTGGLETQYF. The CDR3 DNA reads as TGTGCCAGCAGTTCGACAGGGGGCCTTGAGACCCAGTACTTC.